A selection of T cell receptor beta chains follows, all from one sample in a study of T cell responses to AZD1222 COVID-19 vaccine. Profiled with immunoSEQ multiplex PCR; TCRdb holds only in-frame clones, not every one. The sample records roughly 200,000 clones, about nine tenths being singletons. Sequences were derived from peripheral blood, sampled 28 days after the second AZD1222 dose. These receptor sequences come from an adult who received the AZD1222 COVID-19 vaccine. CDR3s include the opening cysteine and the closing phenylalanine or tryptophan. Fields, in order: CDR3 DNA, CDR3 protein, J gene, D gene, V gene, clone size. The D gene is left open where the match is weak. Size values are once, few and many counts, or a class for expanded clones, and some rows have none.

TGTGCCAGCAGCGATCGGTCCGGGACAGGGAGAACCGGGGAGCTGTTTTTT,CASSDRSGTGRTGELFF,TRBJ2-2,TRBD1,TRBV7-2,.
TGTGCCAGCAGCCCCGGGGCGCTCTCTGGAAACACCATATATTTT,CASSPGALSGNTIYF,TRBJ1-3,.,TRBV11-2,.
TGTGCCAGCAGTTTCACGACGGGAGGGGGGGCGAACACTGAAGCTTTCTTT,CASSFTTGGGANTEAFF,TRBJ1-1,.,TRBV28,.
TGTGCCAGCAGCTGGGGGACAACTCAGCCCCAGCATTTT,CASSWGTTQPQHF,TRBJ1-5,.,TRBV5-8,.
TGTGCCAGCAGCTCCGAGGGGGCCGGGGAGCTGTTTTTT,CASSSEGAGELFF,TRBJ2-2,.,TRBV7-3,.
TGTGCCACCAGTGGGACCCGGGACGAAAAACTGTTTTTT,CATSGTRDEKLFF,TRBJ1-4,.,TRBV24-1,.
TGTGCCAGCTCACTCCAACCCTATGGCTACACCTTC,CASSLQPYGYTF,TRBJ1-2,.,TRBV18,.
TGTGCCTGGAGTGCTAGCGGGAGTAGCTACGAGCAGTACTTC,CAWSASGSSYEQYF,TRBJ2-7,TRBD2,TRBV30,few
TGTGCCAGCACAGACAGCATAGAGCAGTACTTC,CASTDSIEQYF,TRBJ2-7,.,TRBV6-6,.
TGTGCCAGCAGTGAAGGTAGGGGGGCCTACGAGCAGTACTTC,CASSEGRGAYEQYF,TRBJ2-7,.,TRBV2,.
TGTGCCTGGAGTCCACAAAGGGACGCGGAGCAGTACTTC,CAWSPQRDAEQYF,TRBJ2-7,.,TRBV30,.
TGTGCCAGCAGCTTACGGAATGGGAGCGCTCTCATCCACGAGCAGTACTTC,CASSLRNGSALIHEQYF,TRBJ2-7,.,TRBV11-2,.
TGTGCCAGCAGCCTCGGGGGGCTAGCGGGAGACCAGCAGTACTTC,CASSLGGLAGDQQYF,TRBJ2-7,TRBD2,TRBV7-3,few
TGTGCCAGCAGTTTAGGGGGACACTTCTACGAGCAGTACTTC,CASSLGGHFYEQYF,TRBJ2-7,.,TRBV27,.
TGTGCCAGCAGGGCGACAGGGGGCGATTATGGCTACACCTTC,CASRATGGDYGYTF,TRBJ1-2,TRBD1,TRBV6-5,.
TGTGCCAGTTCGCATCGCCAGAACTCCTACGAGCAGTACTTC,CASSHRQNSYEQYF,TRBJ2-7,.,TRBV6-5,.
TGTGCCACCAGTGATTCAACCGGGACAGGTAGAGAGCAGTACTTC,CATSDSTGTGREQYF,TRBJ2-7,TRBD1,TRBV24-1,.
TGTGCCAGCAGCAATAGGGACAGGGAAGGGGCCTACAATGAGCAGTTCTTC,CASSNRDREGAYNEQFF,TRBJ2-1,.,TRBV21-1,.
TGTGCCAGTAGTTTGGTAGCGGGGTATGAGCAGTACTTC,CASSLVAGYEQYF,TRBJ2-7,TRBD2,TRBV19,.
TGTGCCTGGAGTGTAGGTGGCAGCTCTAATTCACCCCTCCACTTT,CAWSVGGSSNSPLHF,TRBJ1-6,.,TRBV30,once
TGCGCCAGCAGCTCCGGGGGACAGGGATACGAGCAGTACTTC,CASSSGGQGYEQYF,TRBJ2-7,TRBD1,TRBV5-1,.
TGTGCCAGCAGCTTGGCCGGGGCCCCCGGGGAGCTGTTTTTT,CASSLAGAPGELFF,TRBJ2-2,.,TRBV5-4,.
TGTGCCAGCAGCTTACTAGCGGGTTCCTACAATGAGCAGTTCTTC,CASSLLAGSYNEQFF,TRBJ2-1,TRBD2,TRBV7-8,.
TGTGCCAGCAGTGCAGAGAGCTCTGGGGCCAACGTCCTGACTTTC,CASSAESSGANVLTF,TRBJ2-6,.,TRBV27,.
TGTGCCAGTAGTTGGCTAGTATTCGATGAGCAGTTCTTC,CASSWLVFDEQFF,TRBJ2-1,.,TRBV19,.
TGTGCCAGCAGTTTCCGACAGCCTGAAGAGACCCAGTACTTC,CASSFRQPEETQYF,TRBJ2-5,.,TRBV28,once
TGTGCCAGCAGCTTAAATATCAACTACGAGCAGTACTTC,CASSLNINYEQYF,TRBJ2-7,.,TRBV7-3,.
TGTGCCAGCAGTGAAATCGGAGGGTGGGGGGAAAAACTGTTTTTT,CASSEIGGWGEKLFF,TRBJ1-4,.,TRBV25-1,.
TGCGCCAGCAGCTCGAAACTCTGGGCGGACACTGAAGCTTTCTTT,CASSSKLWADTEAFF,TRBJ1-1,.,TRBV5-1,.
TGTGCCAGCACCCAGGGGACAGCTACTGAAGCTTTCTTT,CASTQGTATEAFF,TRBJ1-1,TRBD1,TRBV6-5,.
TGCGCCAGCAGCTTGGCACCGCTTGGCTATGGCTACACCTTC,CASSLAPLGYGYTF,TRBJ1-2,.,TRBV5-1,.
TGTGCCAGCAGCTTAGTTACGGATCTTAATTCACCCCTCCACTTT,CASSLVTDLNSPLHF,TRBJ1-6,.,TRBV11-2,.
TGTGCCAGCAGTTACGTTAGGGGGGCTGGAACAGATACGCAGTATTTT,CASSYVRGAGTDTQYF,TRBJ2-3,.,TRBV6-2/TRBV6-3,.
TGTGCTAGTGGTTTGAAGCTGTGGGAGCAGTACTTC,CASGLKLWEQYF,TRBJ2-7,.,TRBV12-5,.
TGTGCCAGCAGCTTAGAGCGACTAACTATTTTGAACACTGAAGCTTTCTTT,CASSLERLTILNTEAFF,TRBJ1-1,.,TRBV7-8,once
TGTGCCAGCAGCGCCCTACAGGGAAGATTGAGTGGCTACACCTTC,CASSALQGRLSGYTF,TRBJ1-2,.,TRBV7-9,.
TGTGCCAGTAGTAGAAGACAGTCTTATGAAAAACTGTTTTTT,CASSRRQSYEKLFF,TRBJ1-4,.,TRBV19,.
TGTGCCAGCAGTTACAGCGACGGCCTTTACAATGAGCAGTTCTTC,CASSYSDGLYNEQFF,TRBJ2-1,.,TRBV6-6,.
TGCGCCAGCAGCTTGGGCGGGGACCGCTTGAAGAACACTGAAGCTTTCTTT,CASSLGGDRLKNTEAFF,TRBJ1-1,.,TRBV5-1,.
TGTGCCAGCAGCCAAGACCTAGCGGGGAACACCGGGGAGCTGTTTTTT,CASSQDLAGNTGELFF,TRBJ2-2,TRBD2,TRBV3-1/TRBV3-2,.
TGCGCCAGCAGCGTCGCTAGCGATCCGCGTGCCCGATTCAATGAGCAGTTCTTC,CASSVASDPRARFNEQFF,TRBJ2-1,.,TRBV5-1,.
TGTGCCAGCAGCCAAGAAGACAGTGGGGGCTTCTTT,CASSQEDSGGFF,TRBJ1-1,.,TRBV3-1/TRBV3-2,.
TGTGCCAGCAGTGAATGGGGGTCTTTCTCCTATTTC,CASSEWGSFSYF,TRBJ1-1,.,TRBV25-1,.
TGTGCCAGCCTTCACGGGGGCCAAAGCTATGGCTACACCTTC,CASLHGGQSYGYTF,TRBJ1-2,.,TRBV19,.
TGTGCCAGCAGTCCCCCCTTCGGAGGCCACTACGAGCAGTACTTC,CASSPPFGGHYEQYF,TRBJ2-7,.,TRBV6-5,.
TGTGCCAGCAGTGCTGACAGGATTAATGAAAAACTGTTTTTT,CASSADRINEKLFF,TRBJ1-4,.,TRBV28,.
TGTGCCAGTAGCTTTGGACCCTCGAACACTGAAGCTTTCTTT,CASSFGPSNTEAFF,TRBJ1-1,.,TRBV19,.
TGTGCCAGCAGTTACTCCGCGGGAGGGCCCTCGGAGACCCAGTACTTC,CASSYSAGGPSETQYF,TRBJ2-5,TRBD2,TRBV6-5,.
TGTGCCAGCAGATACGCGCAATCAGGGGTAGGGGAGCTGTTTTTT,CASRYAQSGVGELFF,TRBJ2-2,.,TRBV2,.
TGTGCCAGCAGCCAAGGACAGTGGCGACTAAATTCACCCCTCCACTTT,CASSQGQWRLNSPLHF,TRBJ1-6,.,TRBV6-2/TRBV6-3,.